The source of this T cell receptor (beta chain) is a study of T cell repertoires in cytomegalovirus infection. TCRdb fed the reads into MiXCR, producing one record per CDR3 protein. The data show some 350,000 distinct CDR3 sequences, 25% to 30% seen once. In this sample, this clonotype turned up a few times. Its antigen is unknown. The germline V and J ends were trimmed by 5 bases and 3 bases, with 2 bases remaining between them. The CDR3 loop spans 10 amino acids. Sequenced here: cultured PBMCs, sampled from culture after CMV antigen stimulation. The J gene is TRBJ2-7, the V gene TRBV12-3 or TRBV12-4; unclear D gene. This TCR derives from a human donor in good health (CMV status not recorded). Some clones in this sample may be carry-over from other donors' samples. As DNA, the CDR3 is TGTGCCAGCAGTAACTACGAGCAGTACTTC. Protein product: CASSNYEQYF.